A selection of T cell receptor beta chains follows, all from one sample in a study of T cell responses to AZD1222 COVID-19 vaccine. Sequenced by immunoSEQ multiplex PCR; TCRdb stores in-frame clones only, minus some. Seen here are tens of thousands of clones, approximately 89% observed once, and the top ten hold roughly 5.2%. The source was peripheral blood, collected 28 days after the second AZD1222 dose. These receptor sequences come from an adult who received the AZD1222 COVID-19 vaccine. Each CDR3 is given with its conserved first and last residue. The D gene is left open where the match is weak. Some rows have no size entry. The others give once, few or many, or a class for an expanded clone.

j_call | v_call | d_call | clone_size | cdr3_nt | cdr3_aa
TRBJ1-2 | TRBV5-4 | - | - | TGTGCCAGCAGCTCCCGCGAGGGACAAGGACATGGCTACACCTTC | CASSSREGQGHGYTF
TRBJ2-5 | TRBV6-5 | - | - | TGTGCCAGCAGTCAGACACTTCCCCAAGAGACCCAGTACTTC | CASSQTLPQETQYF
TRBJ1-5 | TRBV2 | TRBD1 | - | TGTGCCAGCAGTAGGACAGGAGTAGGGCAGCCCCAGCATTTT | CASSRTGVGQPQHF
TRBJ1-5 | TRBV6-2/TRBV6-3 | - | - | TGTGCCAGCAGTTACGGCAATCAGCCCCAGCATTTT | CASSYGNQPQHF
TRBJ1-1 | TRBV5-1 | TRBD1 | - | TGCGCCAGCAGCTCACAATGGACAGGGACATACACTGAAGCTTTCTTT | CASSSQWTGTYTEAFF
TRBJ1-1 | TRBV19 | - | - | TGTGCCAGTAGTATATCTGGGGGGGATACTGAAGCTTTCTTT | CASSISGGDTEAFF
TRBJ1-3 | TRBV4-3 | - | few | TGCGCCAGCAGCCAAGTGGCGGGGGCGACGCTTGGAAACACCATATATTTT | CASSQVAGATLGNTIYF
TRBJ1-2 | TRBV11-1 | - | - | TGTGCCAGCAGCCCGGGGGCGCGTAACGGCTACACCTTC | CASSPGARNGYTF
TRBJ1-2 | TRBV4-3 | TRBD1 | - | TGCGCCAGCAGCAAGGGACAGGCGACTTGGGGCTACACCTTC | CASSKGQATWGYTF
TRBJ1-1 | TRBV2 | TRBD1 | - | TGTGCCAGCAGGAGGACAGGGGCTATGAACACTGAAGCTTTCTTT | CASRRTGAMNTEAFF
TRBJ1-6 | TRBV6-5 | TRBD1 | - | TGTGCCAGCAGACCGGGACAGCGGAATTCACCCCTCCACTTT | CASRPGQRNSPLHF
TRBJ2-1 | TRBV9 | TRBD2 | - | TGTGCCAGCAGCGTAGGGACTAGCGGGGGAAATGAGCAGTTCTTC | CASSVGTSGGNEQFF
TRBJ1-4 | TRBV7-2 | - | - | TGTGCCAGCAGCTTATGGCCCCGGGGGAGGGGGGCTAATGAAAAACTGTTTTTT | CASSLWPRGRGANEKLFF
TRBJ1-6 | TRBV7-9 | - | few | TGTGCCAGCAGCTTTCTACATTCCCCGTCGTATAATTCACCCCTCCACTTT | CASSFLHSPSYNSPLHF
TRBJ1-2 | TRBV24-1 | - | - | TGTGCCACCAGTGAACCCGGGGGTCAGGGACCCTATGGCTACACCTTC | CATSEPGGQGPYGYTF
TRBJ2-2 | TRBV7-2 | - | - | TGTGCCAGCAGCTTAGCCAGAGATGAGGTTGTTACCGGGGAGCTGTTTTTT | CASSLARDEVVTGELFF
TRBJ1-5 | TRBV19 | - | - | TGTGCCAGTAGTATAGGAAGATCCAGGGTTCAGCCCCAGCATTTT | CASSIGRSRVQPQHF
TRBJ2-3 | TRBV7-2 | - | once | TGTGCCAGCAGCTTGGTTGGTCTAGAGAGTACCGGCACAGATACGCAGTATTTT | CASSLVGLESTGTDTQYF
TRBJ2-5 | TRBV6-1 | TRBD1 | - | TGTGCCAGCAGTGAGGGACAGAGTTTCAACCAAGAGACCCAGTACTTC | CASSEGQSFNQETQYF
TRBJ2-5 | TRBV7-8 | TRBD2 | - | TGTGCCAGCAGCCGTCCCGGGACTAGCGGGGGTTTTTTCGAGACCCAGTACTTC | CASSRPGTSGGFFETQYF
TRBJ2-3 | TRBV3-1/TRBV3-2 | - | - | TGTGCCAGCAGCCTCAAGATCACAGCAGGGATGACAGATACGCAGTATTTT | CASSLKITAGMTDTQYF
TRBJ2-7 | TRBV2 | - | once | TGTGCCAGCAGTGGGACAGCATCCTACGAGCAGTACTTC | CASSGTASYEQYF
TRBJ2-1 | TRBV19 | TRBD2 | - | TGTGCCAGTAGCCACTGGGCGGGGGAAGGGTACAATGAGCAGTTCTTC | CASSHWAGEGYNEQFF
TRBJ1-2 | TRBV18 | TRBD1 | - | TGTGCCAGCTCACGACAGGGGGCGGCTAACTATGGCTACACCTTC | CASSRQGAANYGYTF
TRBJ1-5 | TRBV12-3/TRBV12-4 | - | - | TGTGCCAGCAGTTCCCTTTTATCTCAGCCCCAGCATTTT | CASSSLLSQPQHF
TRBJ2-5 | TRBV5-1 | - | - | TGCGCCAGCAGCGCACAGCAAGAGACCCAGTACTTC | CASSAQQETQYF
TRBJ2-5 | TRBV19 | - | - | TGTGCCAGTAGCCTCGACGGGGAAGAGACCCAGTACTTC | CASSLDGEETQYF
TRBJ2-2 | TRBV6-5 | - | - | TGTGCCAGCAGTAGGGGTGTGGGGGAGCTGTTTTTT | CASSRGVGELFF
TRBJ2-2 | TRBV5-4 | - | once | TGTGCCAGCAGCATACAGGGAACCGGGGAGCTGTTTTTT | CASSIQGTGELFF
TRBJ2-3 | TRBV6-5 | - | - | TGTGCCAGCAGTTACGGGAGTGGAGATACGCAGTATTTT | CASSYGSGDTQYF
TRBJ1-6 | TRBV19 | TRBD1 | - | TGTGCCAGTACAGACCCCGGGACAGGTTTTTCACCCCTCCACTTT | CASTDPGTGFSPLHF
TRBJ2-4 | TRBV7-2 | TRBD2 | - | TGTGCCAGCAGCTTAGCCCCGGGGGGTTACATTCAGTACTTC | CASSLAPGGYIQYF
TRBJ2-4 | TRBV7-2 | TRBD2 | - | TGTGCCAGCAGTTCTCCCCCCGGGGGGGCTTTAACCAAAAACATTCAGTACTTC | CASSSPPGGALTKNIQYF
TRBJ1-1 | TRBV10-3 | TRBD1 | - | TGTGCCATCAGTGAGGCGGGACAGCGCACCTTT | CAISEAGQRTF
TRBJ2-7 | TRBV19 | - | - | TGTGCCAGTAGTCCCACAGGTGACTGGGGAACCTACGAGCAGTACTTC | CASSPTGDWGTYEQYF
TRBJ2-2 | TRBV7-2 | - | - | TGTGCCAGCAGCTTACGGTTATCCACCGGGGAGCTGTTTTTT | CASSLRLSTGELFF
TRBJ1-1 | TRBV3-1/TRBV3-2 | - | - | TGTGCCAGCAGCCAAGAAGCTATGAACACTGAAGCTTTCTTT | CASSQEAMNTEAFF
TRBJ1-2 | TRBV19 | - | few | TGTGCCAGTAGTATGTGGGCCAGAACCTCTATACCACGGCTTCATGGCTACACCTTC | CASSMWARTSIPRLHGYTF
TRBJ2-2 | TRBV15 | - | - | TGTGCCACCAGCAGAGGTTATTACACCGGGGAGCTGTTTTTT | CATSRGYYTGELFF
TRBJ2-7 | TRBV6-5 | - | few | TGTGCCAGCACAAGGGCCGCCAGCACCTACGAGCAGTACTTC | CASTRAASTYEQYF
TRBJ1-1 | TRBV11-2 | TRBD1 | - | TGTGCCAGCAGCTTAGATCTCAATACAGGGGGAGCTTTCTTT | CASSLDLNTGGAFF
TRBJ2-1 | TRBV11-3 | - | - | TGTGCCAGCAGCTGGAGGGGCGCAAGCTCCTACAATGAGCAGTTCTTC | CASSWRGASSYNEQFF
TRBJ1-5 | TRBV28 | TRBD1 | - | TGTGCCAGCCAGCCGGGACAGGGTTTTATGGGCAATCAGCCCCAGCATTTT | CASQPGQGFMGNQPQHF
TRBJ1-1 | TRBV12-3/TRBV12-4 | TRBD1 | - | TGTGCCAGCAGTGGGACAGAGAGAGAAGCTTTCTTT | CASSGTEREAFF
TRBJ1-5 | TRBV5-4 | - | - | TGTGCCAGCAGCTTGGCTGGAGGGCTCGATCAGCCCCAGCATTTT | CASSLAGGLDQPQHF